The 6 T cell receptor beta chains in this list originate from one sample, sequenced in a study of cytomegalovirus exposure and HLA in healthy donors. With 60 Vbeta and 13 Jbeta primers, the PCR was carried out. Assay used: immunoSEQ multiplex PCR; TCRdb lists only in-frame clones, some missing. The table lists about 110,000 clones, about four fifths of them singletons. Sample: PBMCs. The receptor set was obtained from a woman under 30 in good health and CMV-seropositive.

For the CDR3, the DNA is TGCGCCAGCAGCTCGGCCGGGGTAGCGGGAGCACGGCACGAGCAGTACTTC. Its translation is CASSSAGVAGARHEQYF. V and J are TRBV5-1 and TRBJ2-7, with 9 nucleotides matching TRBD2. The V segment lost 3 bases and the J segment 5 bases; nucleotides outside the gene matches: 15. Germline CDR1 reads SGHRS; CDR2 reads YFSETQ. CDR3 length equals 17 residues.

This clone appeared once. The chain joins TRBV27 to TRBJ1-2, with 7 bases aligning to TRBD1. Germline lookup yields CDR1 MNHEY and CDR2 SMNVEV (reference sequence). The V gene end was trimmed by 0 bases and the J gene end by 8 bases; junction bases not matched to a gene: 3. This CDR3 spans 13 amino acids. The CDR3 loop is CASSLSWTGGYTF. CDR3 coding DNA: TGTGCCAGCAGTTTATCATGGACAGGAGGCTACACCTTC.

This chain links TRBV28 with TRBJ1-2; 9 bases match TRBD1. The CDR3 totals 13 residues. The ends lost 6 bases at V and 8 bases at J; junction bases unmatched: 7. Per the germline V gene, CDR1 is MDHEN and CDR2 is SYDVKM. Written as DNA, the CDR3 is TGTGCCAGCAGAAGCACAGGGGGCGAAGGCTACACCTTC. As protein: CASRSTGGEGYTF.

The genes are TRBV27 and TRBJ1-2; D is possibly TRBD1 (6 bases). Deletions cut 2 bases from V and 7 bases from J, with 11 bases between. The CDR3 runs 13 residues. Germline V lookup: CDR1 MNHEY, CDR2 SMNVEV (reference sequence). The CDR3: CASSLHRVSGYTF. CDR3 DNA: TGTGCCAGCAGTTTACACAGGGTTAGTGGCTACACCTTC.

V gene TRBV9 combines with J gene TRBJ2-5; TRBD2 agrees at 8 bases. Germline V CDR1 and CDR2: SGDLS, YYNGEE. The CDR3 loop spans 14 amino acids. J lost 7 bases, V lost 3 bases, and 8 bases had no gene match. The CDR3 DNA sequence: TGTGCCAGCAGCGCGAGCGGGAGTGTAGGGACCCAGTACTTC. This codes for CASSASGSVGTQYF.

This clone was seen a few times. The V gene is TRBV4-2, the J gene TRBJ1-2, with D possibly TRBD1 on 6 matching bases. Between the trimmed V and J ends, which lost 1 base and 4 bases, there was a span of 25 bases. The germline gives CDR1 LGHNA, CDR2 YNFKEQ. This CDR3 contains 19 residues. The DNA for the CDR3 is TGTGCCAGCAGCCAAGTGAGGGGAACGGGGGGCTCAGGTAGCTATGGCTACACCTTC. This encodes CASSQVRGTGGSGSYGYTF.